Presented here are 20 T cell receptor beta chains from one specimen sequenced in a study of somatic mutations in cytotoxic T cells in rheumatoid arthritis listed by TCRdb under 2017. Library preparation used the immunoSEQ multiplex PCR assay. The clones in this table, taken by TCRdb from immuneACCESS, are in-frame only. Not every clone is retained; where verified, under half of the shortfall comes from an unresolved V gene, and the cause of the rest is unknown. This sample comprises thousands of clones, about nine tenths of them detected only once. The ten largest clones represent roughly 15% of the sample. The sample comprised CD8+ T cells sorted from blood. These receptor sequences come from a man aged 35 to 55 with rheumatoid arthritis.

The chain employs TRBV4-2 and TRBJ2-2, with 9 nucleotides matching TRBD1. V shed 2 bases, J shed 4 bases, and the junction held 8 bases outside the gene matches. Per germline, CDR1 LGHNA and CDR2 YNFKEQ. The CDR3 is made up of 17 amino acids. The CDR3 is CASSQRTGDRATGELFF. The CDR3 nucleotides read TGTGCCAGCAGCCAACGTACGGGGGACAGGGCCACCGGGGAGCTGTTTTTT.

This clone came up a few times. V is TRBV5-1 and J is TRBJ2-5; no clear D gene. V was clipped by 0 bases and J by 3 bases, with 6 bases between them. This CDR3 has 13 amino acids. Per the germline V gene, CDR1 is SGHRS and CDR2 is YFSETQ. The DNA for the CDR3 is TGCGCCAGCAGCTTGGGACTGGAAGAGACCCAGTACTTC. Its translation is CASSLGLEETQYF.

The J gene is TRBJ2-5, the V gene TRBV7-2; the match to TRBD2 covers 10 bases. From germline, CDR1 is SGHTA and CDR2 FQGNSA. The CDR3 runs to 15 residues. After removal of 3 bases from V and 5 bases from J, the junction contained 6 bases not matched to a gene. CDR3 nucleotide sequence: TGTGCCAGCAGCTTCCCAGCGGGGGGGTATGAGACCCAGTACTTC. It yields the protein CASSFPAGGYETQYF.

J is TRBJ2-5 and V is TRBV19; TRBD1 aligns across 7 bases. Germline values: CDR1 LNHDA, CDR2 SQIVND (reference sequence). The J segment lost 5 bases and the V segment lost 5 bases, leaving 8 bases of the junction unmatched. The CDR3 has 14 residues. CDR3 sequence (DNA): TGTGCCAGTAGTCCCGACAGGGATTATGAGACCCAGTACTTC. Translation: CASSPDRDYETQYF.

In its sample, this clone was seen a few times. The chain links TRBV11-2 to TRBJ2-3; no definite D call. CDR3 length: 15 amino acids. Germline lookup yields CDR1 SGHAT and CDR2 FQNNGV. Trimming took off 0 bases at V and 1 base at J, with 8 bases between the two ends. CDR3 nucleotides: TGTGCCAGCAGCTTAGAGGCCCGCCGCACAGATACGCAGTATTTT. Its protein is CASSLEARRTDTQYF.

This chain links TRBV19 with TRBJ1-5; a possible D gene is TRBD1 (6 bases). Germline-derived CDR1 and CDR2 are LNHDA and SQIVND (reference sequence). V was trimmed by 4 bases and J by 3 bases, leaving 13 bases between them. CDR3 length equals 15 residues. CDR3 protein: CASSTNQGINQPQHF. In nucleotides, the CDR3 is TGTGCCAGTAGTACGAATCAGGGGATCAATCAGCCCCAGCATTTT.

This chain connects TRBV10-3 to TRBJ2-2; TRBD2 matches at 12 bases. V was pared by 4 bases and J by 1 base, with 1 base of the junction left unmatched. The CDR3 has 16 residues. CDR1 is ENHRY and CDR2 is SYGVKD in the germline V gene. The CDR3 spells CAISGTSGENTGELFF. The CDR3 region has the DNA TGTGCCATCAGTGGGACTAGCGGGGAGAACACCGGGGAGCTGTTTTTT.

The chain uses TRBV2 and TRBJ2-3; TRBD2 aligns across 9 bases. This CDR3 is built from 16 residues. Germline loops: CDR1 SNHLY, CDR2 FYNNEI. Trimming took 3 bases from V and 4 from J; bases not matched to a gene: 8. The DNA for the CDR3 is TGTGCCAGCAGTGATGGTGGTAGCGGGGGTGCAGATACGCAGTATTTT. It translates to CASSDGGSGGADTQYF.

Notes on this clone: Mismatch with germline at one junction end may stem from a read error. The V gene is TRBV5-4, the J gene TRBJ1-3; D gene unclear. The CDR3 extends over 9 amino acids. Per germline, CDR1 SGHNT and CDR2 YYREEE (reference sequence). CDR3 in amino acids: CASSTTPHF. The CDR3 region has the DNA TGTGCCAGCAGCACTACTCCCCATTTT.

The V gene is TRBV29-1, the J gene TRBJ2-2, with 12 bases identical to TRBD1. Germline V gene data show CDR1 as SQVTM and CDR2 as ANQGSEA. This CDR3 is built from 16 residues. Trimming at V came to 0 bases and at J to 7 bases, leaving 6 bases not matched to a gene. The CDR3: CSVEDPGTGGIGELFF. As DNA, the CDR3 is TGCAGCGTTGAAGACCCCGGGACAGGGGGCATCGGGGAGCTGTTTTTT.

The CDR3 DNA is TGTGCCATCAGGACTCAGGGACAGGGGCACACCTTC. This gives the protein CAIRTQGQGHTF. V usage is TRBV10-3 and J usage is TRBJ1-2; 10 nucleotides match TRBD1. There are 12 residues in the CDR3. Germline V CDR1 and CDR2: ENHRY, SYGVKD. V shed 6 bases, J shed 12 bases, and the junction held 7 bases outside the gene matches.

In this sample, this clone turned up once. V gene TRBV6-5 combines with J gene TRBJ1-1; D is uncertain. The CDR3 covers 13 residues. Germline V gene sequence: CDR1 MNHEY, CDR2 SVGAGI. The germline V and J ends were trimmed by 8 bases and 0 bases, with 10 bases remaining between them. CDR3 coding DNA: TGTGCCAGCTTACGGTCATTGAACACTGAAGCTTTCTTT. Protein: CASLRSLNTEAFF.

The J gene is TRBJ1-4, the V gene TRBV5-1, with 7 bases lining up with TRBD1. The CDR3 loop spans 15 amino acids. Germline V lookup: CDR1 SGHRS, CDR2 YFSETQ. The junction had 7 bases not matched to a gene; V was cut back by 2 bases and J by 6 bases. The CDR3 spells CASSFVQGSDEKLFF. The CDR3 DNA sequence: TGCGCCAGCAGCTTCGTACAGGGGTCCGATGAAAAACTGTTTTTT.

This chain links TRBV13 with TRBJ2-4; 7 positions agree with TRBD1. V was pared by 5 bases and J by 5 bases, with 3 bases of the junction left unmatched. Germline V gene lookup returns CDR1 PRHDT and CDR2 FYEKMQ (reference sequence). The CDR3 is 13 amino acids. CDR3 sequence: CASSVGTENIQYF. The CDR3 nucleotides are TGTGCCAGCAGCGTGGGGACAGAAAACATTCAGTACTTC.

The chain links TRBV7-6 to TRBJ2-1; 11 bases fit TRBD2. Germline values: CDR1 SGHVS, CDR2 FNYEAQ. The CDR3 runs to 15 residues. The trim removed 5 bases at V and 9 bases at J, leaving 9 bases unmatched. The CDR3 DNA sequence: TGTGCCAGCAGCCCAGGACTAGCGGGCAGGATTGAGCAGTTCTTC. This encodes CASSPGLAGRIEQFF. Combining the CDR3 with reference TRBV7-6 and TRBJ2-1 gives the whole variable domain GAGVSQSPRYKVTKRGQDVALRCDPISGHVSLYWYRQALGQGPEFLTYFNYEAQQDKSGLPNDRFSAERPEGSISTLTIQRTEQRDSAMYRCASSPGLAGRIEQFFGPGTRLTVL.

This chain links TRBV14 with TRBJ2-1, with 9 positions matching TRBD2. Germline V gene lookup returns CDR1 SGHDN and CDR2 FVKESK. J lost 2 bases, V lost 1 base, and 6 bases had no gene match. The CDR3 contains 17 residues. CDR3 nucleotides: TGTGCCAGCAGCCAAGTCTCCGAGCGGGGGGCCTACAATGAGCAGTTCTTC. Translation gives CASSQVSERGAYNEQFF. The full variable domain, completed using reference TRBV14 and TRBJ2-1, is EAGVTQFPSHSVIEKGQTVTLRCDPISGHDNLYWYRRVMGKEIKFLLHFVKESKQDESGMPNNRFLAERTGGTYSTLKVQPAELEDSGVYFCASSQVSERGAYNEQFFGPGTRLTVL.

A remark on this clone: A read error may account for a junction end that differs from germline. This chain joins TRBV27 and TRBJ1-1; maybe TRBD1 (5 bases). The CDR3 totals 11 residues. Per the germline V gene, CDR1 is MNHEY and CDR2 is SMNVEV (reference sequence). Written as DNA, the CDR3 is TGTGCCAGCAGTTTAGGGGGGTATCTGGTATTT. This translates into CASSLGGYLVF.

V gene TRBV5-6 combines with J gene TRBJ2-7; 11 bases agree with TRBD1. The CDR3 contains 15 residues. Germline V gives CDR1 SGHDT, CDR2 YYEEEE. V gave up 4 bases and J gave up 2 bases; unmatched junction bases: 5. The CDR3 loop is CASSPGGQGAYEQYV. The DNA of the CDR3 is TGTGCCAGCAGCCCCGGGGGACAGGGGGCCTACGAGCAGTACGTC.

The genes are TRBV25-1 and TRBJ1-1; D is uncertain. V lost 5 bases, J lost 1 base, and 14 bases lay in between. The CDR3 is 15 amino acids. Germline-derived CDR1 and CDR2 are MGHDK and SYGVNS. The CDR3 here is CASSQNLAENTEAFF. CDR3 in DNA: TGTGCCAGCAGTCAGAACCTGGCAGAGAACACTGAAGCTTTCTTT.

The rearrangement links TRBV28 to TRBJ2-7; possibly TRBD1 for D (6 bases). The length of the CDR3 is 14 residues. With 3 bases removed from V and 5 bases from J, the gap between germline ends came to 14 bases. Looked up from germline, CDR1 is MDHEN and CDR2 is SYDVKM. The CDR3 coding sequence is TGTGCCAGCAGTTTGAACAGGGTGGTGAACGAGCAGTACGTC. Translation: CASSLNRVVNEQYV.